This T cell receptor (beta chain) appears in the sequencing data of a study of blood T cell repertoires in COVID-19. The CDR3 spans 14 residues. Unmatched junction bases numbered 1, after V lost 1 base and J lost 3 bases. CDR1 LGHNA and CDR2 YNFKEQ come from the germline V gene. The protocol was immunoSEQ multiplex PCR, while the TCRdb copy is restricted to in-frame clones and leaves out a portion. Altogether fewer than 450,000 clones are present, about nine tenths being singletons, with the ten largest covering about 0.57%. The recovered donors of Cohort 3 showed two negative PCRs, clearance, or symptom resolution.

Sample: PBMCs or T cells enriched from blood (not recorded which). This chain uses TRBV4-2 with TRBJ2-7, with TRBD1 identical over 9 bases. The clonotype originates from a man younger than 35 who had recovered from COVID-19. As DNA, the CDR3 is TGTGCCAGCAGCCAAGGGGGACAGGGCTACGAGCAGTACTTC. It translates to CASSQGGQGYEQYF.